Presented here are 15 T cell receptor beta chains from one specimen sequenced in a study of T cells after yellow fever vaccination. Using its own MiXCR run on the 5' RACE reads, TCRdb lists one record per CDR3 protein. In the table there are a few hundred thousand distinct CDR3 sequences, 8.7% of which are singletons. Specimen: CD4+ T cells sorted from PBMCs, collected 5 days after the yellow fever booster vaccination. These receptors were obtained from a man in his late teens or twenties who received the YFV17D yellow fever vaccine.

This clonotype was seen ten or more times. The chain links TRBV4-1 to TRBJ2-1, with a weak D call TRBD1 (6 bases). Per the germline V gene, CDR1 is MGHRA and CDR2 is YSYEKL. Trimming cost V 3 bases and J 9 bases, with 15 bases left between them. The CDR3 contains 14 residues. The CDR3 loop reads CASSHPTGRAEQFF. The DNA for the CDR3 is TGCGCCAGCAGCCACCCGACAGGTAGGGCTGAGCAGTTCTTC.

Many counts were recorded for this clonotype. The chain uses TRBV4-2 and TRBJ2-6, with D unclear. The V gene lost 4 bases and the J gene lost 0 bases, with 7 bases spanning the gap. Looked up from germline, CDR1 is LGHNA and CDR2 is YNFKEQ. This CDR3 spans 15 amino acids. The chain's CDR3 is CASSRSYSGANVLTF. In DNA, the CDR3 is TGTGCCAGCAGCCGCTCATACTCTGGGGCCAACGTCCTGACTTTC.

The CDR3 is CASSFLPYEQYV. As DNA, the CDR3 is TGTGCCAGCAGCTTCCTACCCTACGAGCAGTACGTC. The chain is built from TRBV7-2 and TRBJ2-7; no definite D call. The length of the CDR3 is 12 residues. Trimming pared 3 bases from V and 2 bases from J, leaving 5 bases between. Looked up from germline, CDR1 is SGHTA and CDR2 is FQGNSA.

The sample holds many counts of this clonotype. CDR3 DNA sequence: TGTGCCATCAGGAGGACTAGCGGGGACAATGAGCAGTTCTTC. Protein product: CAIRRTSGDNEQFF. The chain uses TRBV10-3 and TRBJ2-1; 12 positions match TRBD2. The length of the CDR3 is 14 residues. From germline, CDR1 is ENHRY and CDR2 SYGVKD. The ends lost 6 bases at V and 5 bases at J; junction bases unmatched: 2.

This clonotype was found a few times. The chain carries TRBV12-3 or TRBV12-4 and TRBJ2-1, with 8 bases aligning to TRBD1. The CDR3 runs to 16 residues. Trimming at V came to 0 bases and at J to 6 bases, leaving 7 bases not matched to a gene. The CDR3 sequence: CASSLARQGLGNEQFF. The CDR3 DNA reads as TGTGCCAGCAGTTTAGCGCGACAGGGGCTTGGCAATGAGCAGTTCTTC.

The chain is built from TRBV6-2 or TRBV6-3 and TRBJ1-1; 7 bases are a match to TRBD1. CDR1 MNHEY and CDR2 SVGEGT come from the germline V gene. V was pared by 8 bases and J by 11 bases, with 8 bases of the junction left unmatched. There are 11 residues in the CDR3. This CDR3 is CASGDRVGAFF. Here the CDR3 DNA reads TGTGCCAGCGGAGACAGGGTCGGCGCTTTCTTT.

In its sample, this clonotype was seen a few times. The chain employs TRBV3-1 and TRBJ2-7; TRBD2 is a possible D gene (6 bases). Trimming pared 4 bases from V and 6 bases from J, leaving 10 bases between. In germline, CDR1 is LGHDT, CDR2 YNNKEL (reference sequence). The CDR3 is made up of 12 amino acids. CDR3 loop: CASSRGDSEQYV. The DNA of the CDR3 is TGTGCCAGCAGCCGAGGGGACTCCGAGCAGTACGTC.

V usage is TRBV6-5 and J usage is TRBJ2-3, with D perhaps assigned TRBD1 or TRBD2 (6 bases each). The CDR3 totals 15 residues. The V and J ends lost 2 bases and 2 bases respectively, with 11 bases between them. Germline loops: CDR1 MNHEY, CDR2 SVGAGI. The CDR3, as DNA: TGTGCCAGCAGTTACCAAGGGGGGCTCACAGATACGCAGTATTTT. This gives the protein CASSYQGGLTDTQYF.

This clonotype has only a few counts. The chain uses TRBV15 and TRBJ1-3, with unresolved D. This CDR3 has 16 residues. Germline V gene sequence: CDR1 LNHNV, CDR2 YYDKDF (reference sequence). Trimming removed 0 bases at V and 0 bases at J, with 9 bases between. In DNA, the CDR3 is TGTGCCACCAGCAGAGACCGCCCTGGCTCTGGAAACACCATATATTTT. It translates to CATSRDRPGSGNTIYF.

This clonotype was detected many times. The J gene is TRBJ1-3, the V gene TRBV3-1; D possibly corresponds to TRBD1 (5 bases). Germline V CDR1 and CDR2: LGHDT, YNNKEL (reference sequence). Trimming cost V 6 bases and J 1 base, with 7 bases left between them. This CDR3 contains 13 residues. The CDR3 reads CASSRQSGNTIYF. In nucleotides, the CDR3 is TGTGCCAGCAGTCGACAGTCTGGAAACACCATATATTTT.

This sequence joins TRBV18 and TRBJ2-1; D is unclear. Trimming pared 1 base from V and 10 bases from J, leaving 8 bases between. The CDR3 extends over 12 amino acids. Germline V lookup: CDR1 KGHSH, CDR2 LQKENI. The CDR3 region is CASSPQGIEQFF. DNA of the CDR3: TGTGCCAGCTCACCACAGGGAATCGAGCAGTTCTTC.

The sample holds many counts of this clonotype. The chain uses TRBV3-1 and TRBJ1-4; 11 bases are a match to TRBD1. The CDR3 contains 14 residues. Per the germline V gene, CDR1 is LGHDT and CDR2 is YNNKEL (reference sequence). J gave up 8 bases and V 4 bases, and 3 bases lay outside the gene matches. The chain's CDR3 is CASSPGTGGEKLFF. The CDR3 DNA reads TGTGCCAGCAGCCCGGGGACAGGGGGAGAAAAACTGTTTTTT.

The chain links TRBV6-5 to TRBJ2-1; no definite D call. The CDR3 extends over 15 amino acids. In germline, CDR1 is MNHEY, CDR2 SVGAGI. V shed 0 bases and J shed 4 bases, with 10 bases lying between them. DNA for the CDR3: TGTGCCAGCAGTTACTCGACCCAGACTTACAATGAGCAGTTCTTC. This sequence encodes CASSYSTQTYNEQFF.

This sequence joins TRBV12-3 or TRBV12-4 and TRBJ2-1, with a tentative D call TRBD1 (5 bases). V lost 6 bases and J 9 bases, leaving 15 bases between the germline ends. The length of the CDR3 is 13 residues. The DNA for the CDR3 is TGTGCCAGCAGAACCTCCAGGGCCGGTGAGCAGTTCTTC. Translation: CASRTSRAGEQFF.

The rearrangement links TRBV21-1 to TRBJ2-5; TRBD2, the table's D call, lacks a check against the DNA. TRBV21-1 is listed as a pseudogene. CDR3 length: 16 residues. The CDR3 loop is CASSKVPLWRQETQYF. Here the CDR3 DNA reads TGTGCCAGCAGCAAAGTGCCCCTCTGGCGGCAAGAGACCCAGTACTTC.